Each of the 27 T cell receptor beta chains below was sequenced from the same sample in a study of beta chain features in type 1 diabetes. Points from the study as a whole: Within each of all four CD4+ subsets, Type 1 diabetes patients had TCRB CDR3s that were moderately but significantly shorter.

Their cognate antigens are unknown. The entirety of the isolated RNA underwent reverse transcription, so expressed TCRB transcripts were sequenced. TCRdb's table, derived via immunoSEQ multiplex PCR, lists solely in-frame clones and lacks some. The data show around 310,000 clones, roughly 13% seen once. The specimen was naive CD4+ T cells from blood. Receptor source: a woman in her late teens or twenties with type 1 diabetes.

This clone has a handful of counts. The J gene is TRBJ2-3, the V gene TRBV7-2; possibly TRBD2 for D (6 bases). V was clipped by 5 bases and J by 5 bases, with 17 bases between them. This CDR3 region has 15 residues. CDR1 is SGHTA, CDR2 FQGNSA, per germline. CDR3 DNA sequence: TGTGCCAGCAGCCCGGGACTCCAATCCCGAGATACGCAGTATTTT. Its translation is CASSPGLQSRDTQYF.

This clone appeared a few times. The chain employs TRBV11-3 and TRBJ2-7; D is perhaps TRBD1 (5 bases). Germline V gene lookup returns CDR1 SGHNT and CDR2 YENEEA. The V end lost 1 base, the J end lost 3 bases, and 13 bases lay between the germline ends. The CDR3 spans 15 residues. The DNA of the CDR3 is TGTGCCAGCAGCTTAGGTAGTGCAGGACACTACGAGCAGTACTTC. This sequence encodes CASSLGSAGHYEQYF.

The chain couples TRBV30 to TRBJ2-7; TRBD2 matches at 11 bases. V was pared by 1 base and J by 4 bases, with 6 bases of the junction left unmatched. The CDR3 has 15 amino acids. Germline assignment: CDR1 GTSNPN and CDR2 SVGIG (reference sequence). The CDR3: CAWSGVAGGGYEQYF. CDR3 DNA sequence: TGTGCCTGGAGTGGCGTAGCGGGAGGGGGTTACGAGCAGTACTTC.

V and J are TRBV2 and TRBJ2-7; TRBD2 matches 7 bases. The CDR3 contains 14 residues. Germline values: CDR1 SNHLY, CDR2 FYNNEI. Trimming took 8 bases from V and 5 from J; bases not matched to a gene: 12. For the CDR3, the DNA is TGTGCCAGCGGGTTCCCGGGGAGGGTTCACGAGCAGTACGTC. This codes for CASGFPGRVHEQYV.

This clone was picked up a small number of times. This sequence joins TRBV7-9 and TRBJ1-4; tentatively, D is TRBD1 (5 bases). CDR3 length: 16 residues. Germline lookup yields CDR1 SEHNR and CDR2 FQNEAQ (reference sequence). With 3 bases removed from V and 7 bases from J, the gap between germline ends came to 18 bases. CDR3 sequence reads: CASSLGRAISPEKLFF. In DNA, the CDR3 is TGTGCCAGCAGCTTGGGGCGAGCGATAAGCCCTGAAAAACTGTTTTTT.

This clone was seen only a few times. This chain uses TRBV30 with TRBJ2-7; 8 nucleotides agree with TRBD2. The V segment lost 2 bases and the J segment 4 bases; nucleotides outside the gene matches: 7. The germline gives CDR1 GTSNPN, CDR2 SVGIG (reference sequence). The CDR3 length is 14 residues. Here the CDR3 reads CAWSPVAGIYEQYF. The CDR3 DNA is TGTGCCTGGAGTCCGGTAGCGGGAATTTACGAGCAGTACTTC.

The V call is TRBV27, the J call TRBJ1-5; D is uncertain. The CDR3 runs to 14 residues. From germline, CDR1 is MNHEY and CDR2 SMNVEV (reference sequence). V dropped 4 bases and J dropped 2 bases, with 9 bases sitting between them. The CDR3 sequence: CASSSSGGNQPQHF. The CDR3, as DNA: TGTGCCAGCAGTTCCTCCGGGGGCAATCAGCCCCAGCATTTT.

This clone has a handful of counts. The V gene is TRBV29-1, the J gene TRBJ2-1, with D uncertain. Germline V CDR1 and CDR2: SQVTM, ANQGSEA. V was cut by 8 bases and J by 0 bases, with 17 bases left in between. CDR3 length: 15 residues. CDR3 in amino acids: CSLDTRISSYNEQFF. CDR3 nucleotides: TGCAGCCTCGACACCCGAATTAGCTCCTACAATGAGCAGTTCTTC.

The J gene is TRBJ1-2, the V gene TRBV4-3, with D possibly TRBD1 on 5 matching bases. Germline loops: CDR1 LGHNA, CDR2 YSLEER. CDR3 size: 15 residues. Trimming took 0 bases from V and 4 from J, leaving 12 bases between them. CDR3 amino acids: CASSQDLGGFYGYTF. Written as DNA, the CDR3 is TGCGCCAGCAGCCAAGATCTGGGGGGGTTCTATGGCTACACCTTC.

The rearrangement links TRBV6-6 to TRBJ1-2; D gene ambiguous. Germline V gene data show CDR1 as MNHNY and CDR2 as SVGAGI (reference sequence). This CDR3 spans 13 amino acids. V lost 6 bases, J lost 1 base, and 9 bases lay in between. CDR3 amino acids: CASRSSVNYGYTF. In DNA form, the CDR3 reads TGTGCCAGCAGGTCCAGTGTTAACTATGGCTACACCTTC.

This clone was observed a handful of times. J is TRBJ1-5 and V is TRBV7-9, with D tentatively TRBD1 (6 bases). Trimming pared 5 bases from V and 1 base from J, leaving 12 bases between. The CDR3 totals 15 residues. The germline V gene has CDR1 SEHNR and CDR2 FQNEAQ (reference sequence). The CDR3 region is CASSPQGRSNQPQHF. CDR3 DNA: TGTGCCAGCAGCCCACAGGGACGCAGCAATCAGCCCCAGCATTTT.

This clone was observed a handful of times. The chain recombines TRBV23-1 with TRBJ2-3; D is unclear. TRBV23-1 is marked as an open reading frame, function uncertain. CDR3 length: 16 residues. V was clipped by 4 bases and J by 5 bases, with 19 bases between them. The CDR3 DNA follows: TGCGCCAGCAGTCGGGCCCCGGCAGGCTGTGGAGATACGCAGTATTTT. Residues: CASSRAPAGCGDTQYF.

Details on this clone: Different DNA sequences within this sample yield the same CDR3. The CDR3 region has the DNA TGTGCCACCAGCAGACAGGGAAGTGAGCAGTTCTTC. This translates into CATSRQGSEQFF. The J gene is TRBJ2-1, the V gene TRBV15; possible D gene TRBD1, 5 bases. V was clipped by 2 bases and J by 9 bases, with 8 bases between them. Germline V gene data show CDR1 as LNHNV and CDR2 as YYDKDF (reference sequence). The length of the CDR3 is 12 residues.

The V and J genes are TRBV30 and TRBJ2-1; 7 nucleotides match TRBD2. The germline V gene encodes CDR1 GTSNPN and CDR2 SVGIG (reference sequence). The CDR3 sequence is 15 residues long. V shed 4 bases, J shed 6 bases, and the junction held 12 bases outside the gene matches. The CDR3 DNA reads TGTGCCTGGACCTTAAGCGGGAAGCGGGTCAATGAGCAGTTCTTC. Protein product: CAWTLSGKRVNEQFF.

The J gene is TRBJ2-7, the V gene TRBV7-9; possible D gene TRBD1, 6 bases. Germline CDR1 SEHNR, CDR2 FQNEAQ (reference sequence). This CDR3 has 16 amino acids. Trimming stripped 5 bases from V and 3 bases from J, with 20 bases between. In DNA, the CDR3 is TGTGCCAGCAGCCCTACTAGGGGGACGGCAAACTACGAGCAGTACTTC. It is translated as CASSPTRGTANYEQYF.

The rearrangement links TRBV28 to TRBJ2-1, with D possibly TRBD1 on 5 matching bases. V lost 3 bases, J lost 8 bases, and 14 bases lay in between. CDR1 is MDHEN, CDR2 SYDVKM, per germline. This CDR3 region has 14 residues. The CDR3 bases are TGTGCCAGCAGTTTCGTAGCAGGGTTCTATGAGCAGTTCTTC. Translated: CASSFVAGFYEQFF.

V usage is TRBV6-6 and J usage is TRBJ1-3; D is unresolved. V lost 4 bases and J lost 0, with 7 bases in between. Looked up from germline, CDR1 is MNHNY and CDR2 is SVGAGI (reference sequence). The CDR3 is 14 amino acids. The CDR3 protein is CASSSFSSGNTIYF. The CDR3 nucleotides are TGTGCCAGCAGTTCGTTCAGCTCTGGAAACACCATATATTTT.

The genes are TRBV5-1 and TRBJ2-3; D is perhaps TRBD2 (6 bases). The CDR3 contains 13 residues. Germline values: CDR1 SGHRS, CDR2 YFSETQ. Trimming shortened V by 4 bases and J by 10 bases, and 16 bases separated the two germline ends. The CDR3 spells CASSLWPGESQYF. The CDR3 bases are TGCGCCAGCAGCCTATGGCCGGGGGAATCGCAGTATTTT. Based on the CDR3 plus reference TRBV5-1 and TRBJ2-3, the full variable domain is KAGVTQTPRYLIKTRGQQVTLSCSPISGHRSVSWYQQTPGQGLQFLFEYFSETQRNKGNFPGRFSGRQFSNSRSEMNVSTLELGDSALYLCASSLWPGESQYFGPGTRLTVL.

In this sample, this clone turned up a few times. This chain connects TRBV30 to TRBJ1-5; 11 bases align to TRBD1. Per germline, CDR1 GTSNPN and CDR2 SVGIG (reference sequence). This CDR3 has 16 residues. With V trimmed by 0 bases and J by 2 bases, 3 bases remained unmatched. The CDR3 nucleotides read TGTGCCTGGAGTGTAGGGACAGGGGGACGCAATCAGCCCCAGCATTTT. This translates into CAWSVGTGGRNQPQHF.

As for this clone: One junction end does not reproduce the germline sequence, and a read error may be involved. The chain joins TRBV30 to TRBJ2-2; weak D call: TRBD2 (5 bases). Germline V gives CDR1 GTSNPN, CDR2 SVGIG (reference sequence). CDR3 length: 11 amino acids. CDR3 coding DNA: TGTGCCTGGAAGGTCCCCGGGGAACTGTTTTTT. Amino acid sequence: CAWKVPGELFF. The variable domain in full, with the rest retrieved from reference TRBV30 and TRBJ2-2, is SQTIHQWPATLVQPVGSPLSLECTVEGTSNPNLYWYRQAAGRGLQLLFYSVGIGQISSEVPQNLSASRPQDRQFILSSKKLLLSDSGFYLCAWKVPGELFFGEGSRLTVL.

The V call is TRBV15, the J call TRBJ2-3; 10 positions match TRBD2. Germline assignment: CDR1 LNHNV and CDR2 YYDKDF (reference sequence). The CDR3 has 16 residues. The trim removed 4 bases at V and 4 bases at J, leaving 8 bases unmatched. This CDR3 is CATSTGASGSADTQYF. The CDR3 bases are TGTGCCACCAGCACAGGGGCTAGCGGGAGTGCAGATACGCAGTATTTT.

This clone occurred a few times. This chain uses TRBV7-2 with TRBJ1-2, with unresolved D. Germline V gives CDR1 SGHTA, CDR2 FQGNSA. The CDR3 sequence is 15 residues long. V lost 5 bases, J lost 4 bases, and 17 bases lay in between. The CDR3 sequence is CASSLQDFQRYGYTF. The CDR3 nucleotides are TGTGCCAGCAGCCTCCAGGACTTCCAACGCTATGGCTACACCTTC.

This clone was detected a few times. The chain recombines TRBV7-9 with TRBJ1-1, with 8 bases identical to TRBD1. CDR1 and CDR2 (germline): SEHNR, FQNEAQ (reference sequence). The V segment lost 5 bases and the J segment 5 bases; nucleotides outside the gene matches: 7. CDR3 length: 14 residues. Here the CDR3 DNA reads TGTGCCAGCAGCATAACAGGGGGGAGGACTGAAGCTTTCTTT. It codes for CASSITGGRTEAFF.

The chain employs TRBV2 and TRBJ2-7, with D perhaps matching TRBD1 (6 bases). The V end lost 6 bases, the J end lost 1 base, and 13 bases lay between the germline ends. The germline V gene has CDR1 SNHLY and CDR2 FYNNEI. The CDR3 has 14 residues. Here the CDR3 DNA reads TGTGCCAGCAGCTTCGGACAGCGATCCTACGAGCAGTACGTC. Protein: CASSFGQRSYEQYV.

This clone appeared a few times. The chain uses TRBV30 and TRBJ2-3; perhaps TRBD2 as D (5 bases). The length of the CDR3 is 15 residues. Germline loops: CDR1 GTSNPN, CDR2 SVGIG (reference sequence). The V and J ends lost 3 bases and 2 bases respectively, with 15 bases between them. This chain's CDR3 is CAWRGTSPNTDTQYF. The CDR3 DNA reads as TGTGCCTGGAGGGGTACTAGTCCCAACACAGATACGCAGTATTTT.

The V call is TRBV7-8, the J call TRBJ2-3, with a possible D match to TRBD2 (5 bases). The V and J ends lost 5 bases and 5 bases respectively, with 14 bases between them. Germline values: CDR1 SGHVS, CDR2 FQNEAQ. The CDR3 has 14 residues. The CDR3 nucleotides are TGTGCCAGCAGCCCAGAGCTAGCAGGAGATACGCAGTATTTT. Amino acids: CASSPELAGDTQYF.

The rearrangement uses TRBV10-3 and TRBJ1-5; 7 nucleotides match TRBD1. Germline V lookup: CDR1 ENHRY, CDR2 SYGVKD. The CDR3 runs to 13 residues. J gave up 7 bases and V 6 bases, and 6 bases lay outside the gene matches. As DNA, the CDR3 is TGTGCCATCAGGAGGGGGCTAGGACAGCCCCAGCATTTT. Its protein product is CAIRRGLGQPQHF.